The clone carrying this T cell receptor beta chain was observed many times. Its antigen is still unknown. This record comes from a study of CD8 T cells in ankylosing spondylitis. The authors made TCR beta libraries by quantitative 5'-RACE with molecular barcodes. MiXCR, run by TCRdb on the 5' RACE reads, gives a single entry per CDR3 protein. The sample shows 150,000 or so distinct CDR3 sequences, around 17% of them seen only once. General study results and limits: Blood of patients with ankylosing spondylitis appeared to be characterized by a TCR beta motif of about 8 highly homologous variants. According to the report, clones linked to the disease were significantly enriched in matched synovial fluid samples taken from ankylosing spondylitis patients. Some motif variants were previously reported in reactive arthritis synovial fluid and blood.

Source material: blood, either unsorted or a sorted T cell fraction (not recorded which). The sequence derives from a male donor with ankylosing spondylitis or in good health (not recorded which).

CDR3 amino acids: CASSRATYEQYF. The CDR3 coding sequence is TGTGCCAGCAGTCGAGCGACCTACGAGCAGTACTTC. The V call is TRBV28, the J call TRBJ2-7; no clear D gene. The CDR3 has 12 amino acids. The V end was cut by 5 bases, the J end by 2 bases, with 7 bases between. Germline V gives CDR1 MDHEN, CDR2 SYDVKM. The whole variable domain, remainder taken from reference TRBV28 and TRBJ2-7, is DVKVTQSSRYLVKRTGEKVFLECVQDMDHENMFWYRQDPGLGLRLIYFSYDVKMKEKGDIPEGYSVSREKKERFSLILESASTNQTSMYLCASSRATYEQYFGPGTRLTVT.